This T cell receptor beta chain was recovered during a study of graft-versus-host responses after intestinal transplantation. At the level of the study: Among the recipients, transplants were multivisceral, liver-intestinal, or isolated intestinal. For approximately three years after anti-thymocyte globulin induction, all recipients took tacrolimus and steroids.

This CDR3 is 14 amino acids long. The V gene lost 0 bases and the J gene lost 5 bases, with 11 bases spanning the gap. Germline CDR1 is SGHAT and CDR2 is FQNNGV. The study's findings and limits: Early after transplant, HvG declines were associated with peak levels of circulating GvH clones. There were GvH clones found in recipient marrow, and some of them appeared first in ileum or blood.

Clones were read by immunoSEQ multiplex PCR, and TCRdb kept only the in-frame ones, dropping some. The sample includes about 15,000 clones, 70% to 90% seen only once; the top ten take roughly 7%. A word on this clone: Its antigen remains unknown.

The sample in question was bone marrow, obtained less than 130 days after intestinal transplantation. This clonotype was obtained from a human patient who received an intestinal transplant, so some T cells may come from the graft donor. The chain recombines TRBV11-2 with TRBJ2-7; no firm D call. CDR3 DNA: TGTGCCAGCAGCTTAGAACTTAGTAGGGACGAGCAGTACTTC. This encodes CASSLELSRDEQYF.